The subject of this entry is one T cell receptor beta chain. The sample originates from a study of blood T cell repertoires in COVID-19. The CDR3 consists of 14 residues. Germline assignment: CDR1 LGHDT and CDR2 YNNKEL (reference sequence). Deletions cut 4 bases from V and 4 bases from J, with 13 bases between. The table came from immunoSEQ multiplex PCR; TCRdb's copy has only in-frame clones and leaves some out. The sample lists about 110,000 clones, more than 75% occurring once. This receptor was identified in a man aged 35-49 years with acute or convalescent COVID-19. The V and J genes are TRBV3-1 (or the pseudogene TRBV3-2) and TRBJ1-2; unclear D gene. The sequenced sample was peripheral blood. CDR3 loop: CASSLIPGSYGYTF. CDR3 DNA: TGTGCCAGCAGCCTTATCCCCGGGAGCTATGGCTACACCTTC.